Shown below are 16 T cell receptor beta chains from a single sample sequenced in a study of regulatory T cells in long-lasting Graves disease. Library construction for TCR beta used iRepertoire HTBI primers and Arm-PCR of CDR3 regions. Each CDR3 protein gets one entry after TCRdb re-called the multiplex PCR reads with MiXCR. There are 350,000 to 450,000 distinct CDR3 sequences in the sample; roughly 23% occur only once, and 25% to 35% lies in the top ten. The time point here: persistent/refractory GD, antithyroid drugs over 5 years with positive TRAb. From RNA extracted from PBMCs, the TCR library was made. This material consisted of peripheral blood mononuclear cells (PBMCs), taken when the disease was refractory, from a patient treated with antithyroid drugs. The receptors stem from a middle-aged woman with Graves disease.

This clonotype was counted only a few times. This chain uses TRBV5-6 with TRBJ2-7, with 8 bases fitting TRBD2. Per germline, CDR1 SGHDT and CDR2 YYEEEE. The CDR3 is made up of 13 amino acids. The V gene end was trimmed by 1 base and the J gene end by 5 bases; junction bases not matched to a gene: 2. CDR3: CASSLREGDEQYF. The DNA of the CDR3 is TGTGCCAGCAGCTTGCGGGAGGGAGACGAGCAGTACTTC.

This clonotype occurred many times. The chain combines TRBV28 with TRBJ1-1; 9 bases line up with TRBD1. Germline V gene sequence: CDR1 MDHEN, CDR2 SYDVKM. V lost 5 bases, J lost 3 bases, and 4 bases stayed unmatched. The CDR3 extends over 14 amino acids. CDR3 residues: CASSRTGVHTEAFF. The CDR3 coding sequence is TGTGCCAGCAGTAGGACAGGGGTTCACACTGAAGCTTTCTTT.

This chain links TRBV4-1 with TRBJ1-5; 9 bases match TRBD1. The germline V gene encodes CDR1 MGHRA and CDR2 YSYEKL. The CDR3 consists of 16 residues. The J segment lost 7 bases and the V segment lost 3 bases, leaving 10 bases of the junction unmatched. The CDR3 region has the DNA TGCGCCAGCAGCCAGGGGACAGGGTGGAAGGACCAGCCCCAGCATTTT. Protein: CASSQGTGWKDQPQHF.

J is TRBJ2-5 and V is TRBV28; 7 bases align to TRBD2. Germline V CDR1 and CDR2: MDHEN, SYDVKM. V was pared by 4 bases and J by 2 bases, with 7 bases of the junction left unmatched. This CDR3 has 15 amino acids. DNA for the CDR3: TGTGCCAGCAGTTGGCTAGCGGTTGGGCAAGAGACCCAGTACTTC. The encoded protein is CASSWLAVGQETQYF.

This clonotype was seen repeatedly, ten times or more. The chain has TRBV2 and TRBJ2-5; D may be TRBD1 or TRBD2 (5 bases each). CDR1 and CDR2 (germline): SNHLY, FYNNEI. The V gene lost 7 bases and the J gene lost 1 base, with 13 bases spanning the gap. This CDR3 region has 14 residues. The CDR3 is CASKGTEVQETQYF. The CDR3 nucleotides are TGTGCCAGCAAAGGGACGGAGGTCCAAGAGACCCAGTACTTC. The variable domain in full, completed from reference TRBV2 and TRBJ2-5, reads EPEVTQTPSHQVTQMGQEVILRCVPISNHLYFYWYRQILGQKVEFLVSFYNNEISEKSEIFDDQFSVERPDGSNFTLKIRSTKLEDSAMYFCASKGTEVQETQYFGPGTRLLVL.

The V call is TRBV7-9, the J call TRBJ1-4; D perhaps matches TRBD1 (5 bases). Between the trimmed V and J ends, which lost 4 bases and 8 bases, there was a span of 20 bases. The CDR3 extends over 16 amino acids. The germline V gene has CDR1 SEHNR and CDR2 FQNEAQ (reference sequence). In nucleotides, the CDR3 is TGTGCCAGCAGCTGGGGCCGCGGGAGCCTGGGGGAAAAACTGTTTTTT. Translation: CASSWGRGSLGEKLFF.

This clonotype came up many times. This sequence joins TRBV12-3 or TRBV12-4 and TRBJ2-2; TRBD1 might be the D (5 bases). The CDR3 runs 12 residues. Deletions cut 6 bases from V and 5 bases from J, with 7 bases between. The chain's CDR3 is CASRGRTGELFF. For the CDR3, the DNA is TGTGCCAGCAGGGGGCGGACCGGGGAGCTGTTTTTT.

This clonotype has a count of ten or more. The chain has TRBV28 and TRBJ1-4, with 7 bases lining up with TRBD1. This CDR3 contains 18 residues. Trimming took 2 bases from V and 7 from J; bases not matched to a gene: 16. Germline V lookup: CDR1 MDHEN, CDR2 SYDVKM. CDR3 region: CASSLRGMSTGFTEKLFF. The CDR3 DNA reads as TGTGCCAGCAGTTTAAGGGGGATGTCGACAGGGTTTACTGAAAAACTGTTTTTT. Full variable domain (outside the CDR3, taken from reference TRBV28 and TRBJ1-4): DVKVTQSSRYLVKRTGEKVFLECVQDMDHENMFWYRQDPGLGLRLIYFSYDVKMKEKGDIPEGYSVSREKKERFSLILESASTNQTSMYLCASSLRGMSTGFTEKLFFGSGTQLSVL.

Only a few counts were recorded for this clonotype. The chain is built from TRBV6-2 or TRBV6-3 and TRBJ1-5; tentatively, D is TRBD1 (5 bases). Trimming took 3 bases from V and 0 from J, leaving 21 bases between them. CDR3 length equals 19 residues. The germline gives CDR1 MNHEY, CDR2 SVGEGT. The CDR3 nucleotides are TGTGCCAGCAGTTATACGCGGGCTACAGGAACGAATAGCAATCAGCCCCAGCATTTT. Translated, it gives CASSYTRATGTNSNQPQHF.

This rearrangement joins TRBV20-1 to TRBJ2-2; D ambiguous. Trimming left V 6 bases short and J 1 base short, with 12 bases between. Germline CDR1 DFQATT, CDR2 SNEGSKA (reference sequence). This CDR3 spans 14 amino acids. DNA of the CDR3: TGCAGTGCGCCAAAACGGTGGAACACCGGGGAGCTGTTTTTT. Amino acid sequence: CSAPKRWNTGELFF.

There are many counts of this clonotype. This chain uses TRBV11-2 with TRBJ2-7; tentative D call: TRBD1 (5 bases). In germline, CDR1 is SGHAT, CDR2 FQNNGV. The CDR3 is made up of 13 amino acids. V dropped 5 bases and J dropped 3 bases, with 11 bases sitting between them. CDR3 in DNA: TGTGCCAGCAGCCGGTTACAGGACTACGAGCAGTACTTC. Residues: CASSRLQDYEQYF. Variable domain in full (rest from reference TRBV11-2 and TRBJ2-7): EAGVAQSPRYKIIEKRQSVAFWCNPISGHATLYWYQQILGQGPKLLIQFQNNGVVDDSQLPKDRFSAERLKGVDSTLKIQPAKLEDSAVYLCASSRLQDYEQYFGPGTRLTVT.

There are many counts of this clonotype. The chain carries TRBV7-6 and TRBJ2-7; no definite D call. Trimming left V 4 bases short and J 1 base short, with 14 bases between. Germline CDR1 and CDR2: SGHVS and FNYEAQ. CDR3 size: 15 residues. The chain's CDR3 is CASSSGPGLSYEQYF. DNA of the CDR3: TGTGCCAGCAGCTCAGGCCCGGGCCTATCCTACGAGCAGTACTTC.

This clonotype was seen more than once but under ten times. This chain links TRBV3-1 with TRBJ1-4, with D unresolved. CDR1 and CDR2 from the germline V gene are LGHDT and YNNKEL (reference sequence). Deletions cut 3 bases from V and 8 bases from J, with 13 bases between. This CDR3 region has 14 residues. In nucleotides, the CDR3 is TGTGCCAGCAGCCAGAACCGCCGACGGGAAAAACTGTTTTTT. This codes for CASSQNRRREKLFF.

The chain has TRBV5-1 and TRBJ1-2; possibly TRBD1 for D (5 bases). Germline values: CDR1 SGHRS, CDR2 YFSETQ. V lost 1 base and J 2 bases, leaving 9 bases between the germline ends. This CDR3 has 14 residues. The chain's CDR3 is CASSLNRDNYGYTF. In DNA, the CDR3 is TGCGCCAGCAGCTTGAATCGGGACAACTATGGCTACACCTTC.

This clonotype was counted at least ten times. This rearrangement joins TRBV6-1 to TRBJ2-7, with D perhaps TRBD2 (6 bases). CDR3 length equals 14 residues. Germline V gene data show CDR1 as MNHNS and CDR2 as SASEGT. V was trimmed by 7 bases and J by 5 bases, leaving 18 bases between them. The CDR3 sequence is CASTDPTRTNEQYF. CDR3 sequence (DNA): TGTGCCAGCACCGATCCGACTAGAACCAACGAGCAGTACTTC.

The table lists this clonotype with many counts. The chain links TRBV6-1 to TRBJ2-2; the match to TRBD2 covers 14 bases. The CDR3 runs 19 residues. CDR1 MNHNS and CDR2 SASEGT come from the germline V gene. V shed 4 bases and J 4 bases; nucleotides not matched to a gene: 11. CDR3 DNA sequence: TGTGCCAGCAGTGTGTTCGGGGGACTAGCGGGAGCGGGCACCGGGGAGCTGTTTTTT. Protein: CASSVFGGLAGAGTGELFF.